Below are 14 T cell receptor beta chains sequenced from a single sample in a study of identical twins. TCRdb redid the calling of the 5' RACE reads with MiXCR, one entry per CDR3 protein. The sample records some 200,000 distinct CDR3 sequences, 6.5% to 8.5% being singletons. This sample was also put to use in a study of yellow fever vaccine responses in identical twins.

Sequencing was performed on memory (CD45RO+) T cells sorted from blood. The receptors originated from a young woman in good health.

This clonotype was observed at least ten times. The chain joins TRBV6-5 to TRBJ1-4, with a tentative D call TRBD1 (6 bases). Germline-derived CDR1 and CDR2 are MNHEY and SVGAGI. The CDR3 is 15 residues long. The V end was cut by 1 base, the J end by 2 bases, with 8 bases between. CDR3: CASSYLGATNEKLFF. DNA of the CDR3: TGTGCCAGCAGTTACTTGGGGGCGACTAATGAAAAACTGTTTTTT.

J is TRBJ2-7 and V is TRBV6-5; 7 positions agree with TRBD1. Germline V gene data show CDR1 as MNHEY and CDR2 as SVGAGI. The CDR3 runs 15 residues. With V trimmed by 0 bases and J by 3 bases, 5 bases remained unmatched. DNA for the CDR3: TGTGCCAGCAGTTACTCCGAGACAGGGATCTACGAGCAGTACTTC. Encoded protein: CASSYSETGIYEQYF.

This clonotype occurred many times. The chain recombines TRBV6-5 with TRBJ1-1; no clear D. V lost 3 bases to trimming and J lost 0 bases, with 8 bases between them. The CDR3 loop spans 14 amino acids. The V gene's germline CDR1 is MNHEY and CDR2 SVGAGI. This CDR3 reads CASSYNTLNTEAFF. CDR3 in DNA: TGTGCCAGCAGTTATAACACCCTGAACACTGAAGCTTTCTTT.

The rearrangement joins TRBV5-1 to TRBJ2-5, with D maybe TRBD2 (6 bases). V lost 3 bases to trimming and J lost 4 bases, with 10 bases between them. Germline CDR1 reads SGHRS; CDR2 reads YFSETQ. The CDR3 sequence is 13 residues long. CDR3 loop: CASSYPGGETQYF. As DNA, the CDR3 is TGCGCCAGCAGCTACCCCGGGGGAGAGACCCAGTACTTC.

Ten or more counts support this clonotype. The rearrangement uses TRBV6-4 and TRBJ2-1, with 11 bases matching TRBD2. Unmatched junction bases numbered 5, after V lost 5 bases and J lost 8 bases. The CDR3 has 14 amino acids. Germline CDR1 reads MRHNA; CDR2 reads SNTAGT. The CDR3, as DNA: TGTGCCAGCAGTCGTGGTAGCGGGGGGGATGAGCAGTTCTTC. Protein: CASSRGSGGDEQFF.

This chain uses TRBV19 with TRBJ2-7; D uncertain. CDR1 is LNHDA, CDR2 SQIVND, per germline (reference sequence). CDR3 length: 14 amino acids. V was clipped by 1 base and J by 2 bases, with 9 bases between them. The CDR3 DNA sequence: TGTGCCAGTAGTATAGGACCTACTACCTACGAGCAGTACTTC. Protein sequence: CASSIGPTTYEQYF.

This clonotype was observed at least ten times. The J gene is TRBJ2-6, the V gene TRBV6-2 or TRBV6-3; the D is unclear. Germline V gene data show CDR1 as MNHEY and CDR2 as SVGEGT. CDR3 length: 15 residues. Deletions cut 5 bases from V and 0 bases from J, with 8 bases between. CDR3 region: CASSKDSSGANVLTF. Here the CDR3 DNA reads TGTGCCAGCAGTAAGGATAGCTCTGGGGCCAACGTCCTGACTTTC.

This clonotype appeared a few times. The rearrangement joins TRBV6-2 or TRBV6-3 to TRBJ2-7, with TRBD2 matching over 8 bases. The germline CDR1 and CDR2 sequences are MNHEY and SVGEGT. The J segment lost 2 bases and the V segment lost 0 bases, leaving 6 bases of the junction unmatched. The CDR3 runs to 16 residues. CDR3 bases: TGTGCCAGCAGTTACTCGAAAACTAGCGGACCCTACGAGCAGTACTTC. Amino acids: CASSYSKTSGPYEQYF.

The V and J genes are TRBV12-3 or TRBV12-4 and TRBJ2-1, with 12 bases fitting TRBD2. V lost 6 bases and J lost 6; bases outside the gene matches: 6. CDR3 length equals 15 residues. The CDR3: CASSLAGGPSNEQFF. The CDR3 region has the DNA TGTGCCAGCAGCCTAGCGGGAGGGCCCTCCAATGAGCAGTTCTTC.

This clonotype showed up many times. The rearrangement uses TRBV7-3 and TRBJ2-5; 9 positions match TRBD2. The CDR3 consists of 15 residues. V was clipped by 2 bases and J by 1 base; unmatched bases: 2. Germline V lookup: CDR1 SGHTA, CDR2 FQGTGA. CDR3 DNA: TGTGCCAGCAGCTTAGGTAGCGGGGGCCAAGAGACCCAGTACTTC. It translates to CASSLGSGGQETQYF. Filled out from reference TRBV7-3 and TRBJ2-5, the complete variable domain reads GAGVSQTPSNKVTEKGKYVELRCDPISGHTALYWYRQSLGQGPEFLIYFQGTGAADDSGLPNDRFFAVRPEGSVSTLKIQRTERGDSAVYLCASSLGSGGQETQYFGPGTRLLVL.

The gene calls are TRBV11-1 and TRBJ2-3; 10 bases agree with TRBD2. CDR3 length equals 17 residues. Germline CDR1 is SGHAT and CDR2 is FQDESV (reference sequence). V dropped 5 bases and J dropped 4; count of bases not matched to a gene: 12. This CDR3 is CASSIERGGLTPDTQYF. The CDR3 bases are TGTGCCAGCAGCATCGAGCGGGGGGGCCTTACCCCAGATACGCAGTATTTT.

The chain links TRBV3-1 to TRBJ2-5, with TRBD1 matching over 8 bases. V lost 4 bases, J lost 2 bases, and 12 bases stayed unmatched. Per germline, CDR1 LGHDT and CDR2 YNNKEL (reference sequence). This CDR3 spans 17 amino acids. CDR3 bases: TGTGCCAGCAGCCGAACTCCTTTAGGGACAGGTCAAGAGACCCAGTACTTC. Translating gives CASSRTPLGTGQETQYF.

A few counts support this clonotype. This rearrangement joins TRBV20-1 to TRBJ2-5; tentatively, D is TRBD1 (5 bases). Germline CDR1 reads DFQATT; CDR2 reads SNEGSKA (reference sequence). The CDR3 totals 15 residues. V lost 0 bases and J 5 bases, leaving 16 bases between the germline ends. In DNA form, the CDR3 reads TGCAGTGCTAGAGATGTCAGGGTCCTAGAGGAGACCCAGTACTTC. It specifies CSARDVRVLEETQYF.

This clonotype has at least ten counts. The V and J genes are TRBV25-1 and TRBJ2-1; D tentatively reads TRBD1 or TRBD2 (6 bases each). The CDR3 spans 15 residues. V lost 6 bases to trimming and J lost 7 bases, with 19 bases between them. Germline V gene lookup returns CDR1 MGHDK and CDR2 SYGVNS. The CDR3 spells CASSRDWGASNEQFF. In nucleotides, the CDR3 is TGTGCCAGCAGCCGCGATTGGGGGGCATCAAATGAGCAGTTCTTC. Supplemented by reference TRBV25-1 and TRBJ2-1, the full variable domain reads EADIYQTPRYLVIGTGKKITLECSQTMGHDKMYWYQQDPGMELHLIHYSYGVNSTEKGDLSSESTVSRIRTEHFPLTLESARPSHTSQYLCASSRDWGASNEQFFGPGTRLTVL.